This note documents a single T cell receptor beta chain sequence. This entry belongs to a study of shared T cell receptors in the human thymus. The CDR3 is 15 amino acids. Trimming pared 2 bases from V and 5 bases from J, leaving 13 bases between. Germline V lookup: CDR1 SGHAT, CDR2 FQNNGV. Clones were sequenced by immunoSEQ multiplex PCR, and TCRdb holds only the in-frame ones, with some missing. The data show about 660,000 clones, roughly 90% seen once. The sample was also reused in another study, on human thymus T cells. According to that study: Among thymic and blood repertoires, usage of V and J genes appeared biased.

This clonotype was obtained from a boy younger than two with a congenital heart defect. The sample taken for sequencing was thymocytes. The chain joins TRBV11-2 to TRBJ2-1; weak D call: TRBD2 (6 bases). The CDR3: CASSLSREHNNEQFF. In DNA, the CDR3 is TGTGCCAGCAGCTTAAGCCGGGAGCACAACAATGAGCAGTTCTTC.